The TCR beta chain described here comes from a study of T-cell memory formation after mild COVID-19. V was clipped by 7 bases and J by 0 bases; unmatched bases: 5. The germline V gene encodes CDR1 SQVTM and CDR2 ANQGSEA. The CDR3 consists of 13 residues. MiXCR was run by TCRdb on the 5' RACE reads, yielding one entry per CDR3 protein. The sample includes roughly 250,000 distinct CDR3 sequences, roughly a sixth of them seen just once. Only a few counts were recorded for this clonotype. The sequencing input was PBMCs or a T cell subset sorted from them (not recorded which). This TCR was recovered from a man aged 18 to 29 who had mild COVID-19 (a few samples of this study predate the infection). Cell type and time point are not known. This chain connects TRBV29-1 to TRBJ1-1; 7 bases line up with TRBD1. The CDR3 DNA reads TGCAGCGCCGGAGGGGGCATGAACACTGAAGCTTTCTTT. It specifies CSAGGGMNTEAFF.